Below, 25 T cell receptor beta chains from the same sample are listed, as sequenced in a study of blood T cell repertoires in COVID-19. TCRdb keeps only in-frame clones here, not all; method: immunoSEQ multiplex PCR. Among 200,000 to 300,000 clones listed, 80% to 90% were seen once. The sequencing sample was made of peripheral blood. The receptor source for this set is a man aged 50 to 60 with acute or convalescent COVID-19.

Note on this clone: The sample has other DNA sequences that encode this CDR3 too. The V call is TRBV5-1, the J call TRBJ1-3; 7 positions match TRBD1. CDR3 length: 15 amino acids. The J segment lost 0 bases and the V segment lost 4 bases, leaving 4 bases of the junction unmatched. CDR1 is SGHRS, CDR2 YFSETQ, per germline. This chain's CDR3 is CASSLGTVSGNTIYF. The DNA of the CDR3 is TGCGCCAGCAGCCTTGGGACAGTCTCTGGAAACACCATATATTTT. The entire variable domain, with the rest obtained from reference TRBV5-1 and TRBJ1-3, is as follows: KAGVTQTPRYLIKTRGQQVTLSCSPISGHRSVSWYQQTPGQGLQFLFEYFSETQRNKGNFPGRFSGRQFSNSRSEMNVSTLELGDSALYLCASSLGTVSGNTIYFGEGSWLTVV.

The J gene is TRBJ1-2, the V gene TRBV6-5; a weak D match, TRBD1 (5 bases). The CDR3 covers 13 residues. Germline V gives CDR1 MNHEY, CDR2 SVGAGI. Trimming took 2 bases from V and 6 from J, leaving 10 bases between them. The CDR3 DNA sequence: TGTGCCAGCAGTTACACTGAAGGGGATGGCTACACCTTC. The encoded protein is CASSYTEGDGYTF.

Here the CDR3 reads CASSYRSGTGSSPLHF. In DNA form, the CDR3 reads TGTGCCAGCAGCTACCGTTCAGGGACAGGGTCTTCGCCCCTCCACTTT. This chain connects TRBV11-1 to TRBJ1-6; TRBD1 matches at 9 bases. CDR3 length: 16 amino acids. Germline CDR1 SGHAT, CDR2 FQDESV (reference sequence). V shed 4 bases and J 13 bases; nucleotides not matched to a gene: 14.

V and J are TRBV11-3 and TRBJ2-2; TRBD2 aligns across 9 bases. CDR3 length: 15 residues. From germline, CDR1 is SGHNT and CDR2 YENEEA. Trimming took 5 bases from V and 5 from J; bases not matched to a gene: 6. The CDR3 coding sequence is TGTGCCAGCAGCCTCCTAGCGGGAAAGACCGGGGAGCTGTTTTTT. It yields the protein CASSLLAGKTGELFF. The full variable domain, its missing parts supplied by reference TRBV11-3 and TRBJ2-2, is EAGVVQSPRYKIIEKKQPVAFWCNPISGHNTLYWYLQNLGQGPELLIRYENEEAVDDSQLPKDRFSAERLKGVDSTLKIQPAELGDSAVYLCASSLLAGKTGELFFGEGSRLTVL.

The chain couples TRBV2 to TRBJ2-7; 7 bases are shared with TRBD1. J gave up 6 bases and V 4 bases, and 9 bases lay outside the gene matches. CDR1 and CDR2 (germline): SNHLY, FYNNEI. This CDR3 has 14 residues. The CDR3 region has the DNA TGTGCCAGCAGTGTAGTGGACAGGCTCCTCGAGCAGTACTTC. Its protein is CASSVVDRLLEQYF. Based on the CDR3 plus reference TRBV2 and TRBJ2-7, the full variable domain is EPEVTQTPSHQVTQMGQEVILRCVPISNHLYFYWYRQILGQKVEFLVSFYNNEISEKSEIFDDQFSVERPDGSNFTLKIRSTKLEDSAMYFCASSVVDRLLEQYFGPGTRLTVT.

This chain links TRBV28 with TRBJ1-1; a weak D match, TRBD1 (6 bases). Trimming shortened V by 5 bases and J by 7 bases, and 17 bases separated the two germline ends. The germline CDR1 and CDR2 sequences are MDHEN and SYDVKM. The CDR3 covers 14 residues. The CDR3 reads CASSPPGRGVEAFF. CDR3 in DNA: TGTGCCAGCAGTCCCCCCGGCAGGGGTGTTGAAGCTTTCTTT.

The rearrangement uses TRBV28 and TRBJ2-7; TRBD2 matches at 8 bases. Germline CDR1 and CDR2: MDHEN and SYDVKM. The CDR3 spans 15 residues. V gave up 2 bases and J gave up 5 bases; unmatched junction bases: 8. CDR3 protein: CASSLQGTSTHEQYF. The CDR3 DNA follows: TGTGCCAGCAGTTTACAGGGGACTAGTACCCACGAGCAGTACTTC. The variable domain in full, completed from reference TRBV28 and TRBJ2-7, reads DVKVTQSSRYLVKRTGEKVFLECVQDMDHENMFWYRQDPGLGLRLIYFSYDVKMKEKGDIPEGYSVSREKKERFSLILESASTNQTSMYLCASSLQGTSTHEQYFGPGTRLTVT.

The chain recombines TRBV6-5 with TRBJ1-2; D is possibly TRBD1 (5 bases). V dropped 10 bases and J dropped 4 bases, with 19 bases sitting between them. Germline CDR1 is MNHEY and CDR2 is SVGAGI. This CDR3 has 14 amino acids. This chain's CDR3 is CATANPGLGYGYTF. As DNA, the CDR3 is TGTGCCACCGCAAATCCAGGGTTAGGCTATGGCTACACCTTC.

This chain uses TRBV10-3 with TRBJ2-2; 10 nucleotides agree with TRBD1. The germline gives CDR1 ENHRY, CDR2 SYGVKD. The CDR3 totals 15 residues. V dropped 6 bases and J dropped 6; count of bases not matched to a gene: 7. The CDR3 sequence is CAISQGQGFSGELFF. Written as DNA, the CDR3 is TGTGCCATCAGCCAGGGACAGGGGTTCTCCGGGGAGCTGTTTTTT.

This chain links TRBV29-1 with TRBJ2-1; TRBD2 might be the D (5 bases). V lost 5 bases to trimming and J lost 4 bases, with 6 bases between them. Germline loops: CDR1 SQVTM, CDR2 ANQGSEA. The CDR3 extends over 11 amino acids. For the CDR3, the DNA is TGCAGCGTTCGCGGGTACAATGAGCAGTTCTTC. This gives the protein CSVRGYNEQFF.

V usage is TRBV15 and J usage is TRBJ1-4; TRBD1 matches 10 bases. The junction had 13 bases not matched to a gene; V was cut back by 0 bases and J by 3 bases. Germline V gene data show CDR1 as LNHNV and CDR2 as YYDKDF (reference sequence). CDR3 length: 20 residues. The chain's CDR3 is CATSRDLRQGAQSANEKLFF. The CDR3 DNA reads TGTGCCACCAGCAGAGACCTAAGACAGGGGGCGCAGAGTGCTAATGAAAAACTGTTTTTT.

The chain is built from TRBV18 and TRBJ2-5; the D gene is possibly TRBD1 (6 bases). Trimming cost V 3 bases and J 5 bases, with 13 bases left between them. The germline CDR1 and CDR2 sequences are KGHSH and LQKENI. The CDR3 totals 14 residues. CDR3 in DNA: TGTGCCAGCTCACCCCAGGGGCTGGGGGAGACCCAGTACTTC. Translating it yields CASSPQGLGETQYF. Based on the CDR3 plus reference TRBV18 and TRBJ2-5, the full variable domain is NAGVMQNPRHLVRRRGQEARLRCSPMKGHSHVYWYRQLPEEGLKFMVYLQKENIIDESGMPKERFSAEFPKEGPSILRIQQVVRGDSAAYFCASSPQGLGETQYFGPGTRLLVL.

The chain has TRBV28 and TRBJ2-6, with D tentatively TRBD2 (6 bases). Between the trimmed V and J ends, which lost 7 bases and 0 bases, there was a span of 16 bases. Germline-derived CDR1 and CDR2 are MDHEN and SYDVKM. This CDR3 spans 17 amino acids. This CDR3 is CASTTGTVFSGANVLTF. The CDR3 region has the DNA TGTGCCAGCACCACCGGGACTGTGTTCTCTGGGGCCAACGTCCTGACTTTC. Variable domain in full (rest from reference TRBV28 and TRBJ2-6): DVKVTQSSRYLVKRTGEKVFLECVQDMDHENMFWYRQDPGLGLRLIYFSYDVKMKEKGDIPEGYSVSREKKERFSLILESASTNQTSMYLCASTTGTVFSGANVLTFGAGSRLTVL.

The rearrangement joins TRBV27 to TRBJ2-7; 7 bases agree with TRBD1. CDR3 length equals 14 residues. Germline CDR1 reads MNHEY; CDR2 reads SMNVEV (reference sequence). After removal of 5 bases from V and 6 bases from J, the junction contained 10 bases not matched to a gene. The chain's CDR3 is CASSQTGTEGEQYF. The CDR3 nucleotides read TGTGCCAGCAGTCAGACAGGGACCGAAGGCGAGCAGTACTTC.

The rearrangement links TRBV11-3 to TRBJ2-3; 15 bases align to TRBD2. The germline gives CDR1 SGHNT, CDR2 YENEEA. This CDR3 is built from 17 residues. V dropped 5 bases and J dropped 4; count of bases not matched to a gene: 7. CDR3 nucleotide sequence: TGTGCCAGCAGCCTCGGACTAGCGGGAGGGCTAGCAGATACGCAGTATTTT. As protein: CASSLGLAGGLADTQYF.

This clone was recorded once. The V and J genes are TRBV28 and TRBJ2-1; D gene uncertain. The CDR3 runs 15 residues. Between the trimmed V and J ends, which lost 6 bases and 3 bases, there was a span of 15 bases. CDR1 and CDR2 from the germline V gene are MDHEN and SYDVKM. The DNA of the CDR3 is TGTGCCAGCAGATCTATATATACTCTCTACAATGAGCAGTTCTTC. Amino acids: CASRSIYTLYNEQFF.

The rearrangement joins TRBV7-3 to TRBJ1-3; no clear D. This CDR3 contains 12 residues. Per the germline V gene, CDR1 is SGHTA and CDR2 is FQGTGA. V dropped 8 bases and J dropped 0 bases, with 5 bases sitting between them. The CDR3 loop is CASRGSGNTIYF. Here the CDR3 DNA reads TGTGCCAGCCGGGGCTCTGGAAACACCATATATTTT. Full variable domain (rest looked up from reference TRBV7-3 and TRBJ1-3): GAGVSQTPSNKVTEKGKYVELRCDPISGHTALYWYRQSLGQGPEFLIYFQGTGAADDSGLPNDRFFAVRPEGSVSTLKIQRTERGDSAVYLCASRGSGNTIYFGEGSWLTVV.

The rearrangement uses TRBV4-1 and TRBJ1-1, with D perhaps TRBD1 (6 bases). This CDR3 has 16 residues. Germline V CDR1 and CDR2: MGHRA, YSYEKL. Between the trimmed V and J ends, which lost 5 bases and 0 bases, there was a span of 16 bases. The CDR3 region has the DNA TGCGCCAGCAGCTCGGGCAGGGGTCTTTTGAACACTGAAGCTTTCTTT. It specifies CASSSGRGLLNTEAFF.

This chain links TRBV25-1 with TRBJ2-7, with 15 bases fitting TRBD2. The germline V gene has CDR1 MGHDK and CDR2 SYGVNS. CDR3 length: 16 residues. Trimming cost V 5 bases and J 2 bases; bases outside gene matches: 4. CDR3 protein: CASSSGLAGGTYEQYF. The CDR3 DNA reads TGTGCCAGCAGTTCCGGACTAGCGGGGGGGACCTACGAGCAGTACTTC.

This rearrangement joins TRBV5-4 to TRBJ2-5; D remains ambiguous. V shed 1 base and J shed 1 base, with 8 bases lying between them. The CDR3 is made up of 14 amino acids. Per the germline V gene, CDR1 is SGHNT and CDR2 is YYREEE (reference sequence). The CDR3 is CASSLHGSQETQYF. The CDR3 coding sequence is TGTGCCAGCAGCTTGCATGGCAGCCAAGAGACCCAGTACTTC.

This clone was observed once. Written as DNA, the CDR3 is TGTGCCAGTAGTTCCTCGGGACAGGGGGCGATGGGCTACACCTTC. Protein: CASSSSGQGAMGYTF. V usage is TRBV19 and J usage is TRBJ1-2, with 12 positions matching TRBD1. The CDR3 runs to 15 residues. V was clipped by 5 bases and J by 8 bases; unmatched bases: 9. Germline CDR1 is LNHDA and CDR2 is SQIVND (reference sequence).

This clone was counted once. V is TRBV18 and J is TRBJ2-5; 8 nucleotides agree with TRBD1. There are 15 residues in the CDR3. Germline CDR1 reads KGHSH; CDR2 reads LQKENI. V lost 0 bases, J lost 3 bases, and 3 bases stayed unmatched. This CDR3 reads CASSPPTDREETQYF. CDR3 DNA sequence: TGTGCCAGCTCACCACCGACGGACAGGGAAGAGACCCAGTACTTC.

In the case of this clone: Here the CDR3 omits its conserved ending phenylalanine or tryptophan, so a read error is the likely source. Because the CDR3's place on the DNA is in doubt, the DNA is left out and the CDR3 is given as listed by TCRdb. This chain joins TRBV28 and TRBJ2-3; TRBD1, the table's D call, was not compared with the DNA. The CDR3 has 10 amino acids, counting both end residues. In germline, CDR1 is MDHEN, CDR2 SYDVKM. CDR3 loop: CASSFPPESG.

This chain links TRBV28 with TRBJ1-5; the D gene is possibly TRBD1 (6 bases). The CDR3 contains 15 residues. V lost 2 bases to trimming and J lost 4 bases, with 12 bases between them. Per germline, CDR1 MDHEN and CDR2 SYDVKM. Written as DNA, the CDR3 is TGTGCCAGCAGTTTAGCCGGGACATGGAATCAGCCCCAGCATTTT. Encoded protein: CASSLAGTWNQPQHF.

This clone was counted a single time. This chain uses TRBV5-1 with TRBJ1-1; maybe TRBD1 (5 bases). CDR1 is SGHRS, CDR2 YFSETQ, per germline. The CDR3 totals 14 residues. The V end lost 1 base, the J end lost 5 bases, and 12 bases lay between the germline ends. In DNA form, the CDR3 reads TGCGCCAGCAGCTTGACAGGCGAGCAAACTGAAGCTTTCTTT. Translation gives CASSLTGEQTEAFF.